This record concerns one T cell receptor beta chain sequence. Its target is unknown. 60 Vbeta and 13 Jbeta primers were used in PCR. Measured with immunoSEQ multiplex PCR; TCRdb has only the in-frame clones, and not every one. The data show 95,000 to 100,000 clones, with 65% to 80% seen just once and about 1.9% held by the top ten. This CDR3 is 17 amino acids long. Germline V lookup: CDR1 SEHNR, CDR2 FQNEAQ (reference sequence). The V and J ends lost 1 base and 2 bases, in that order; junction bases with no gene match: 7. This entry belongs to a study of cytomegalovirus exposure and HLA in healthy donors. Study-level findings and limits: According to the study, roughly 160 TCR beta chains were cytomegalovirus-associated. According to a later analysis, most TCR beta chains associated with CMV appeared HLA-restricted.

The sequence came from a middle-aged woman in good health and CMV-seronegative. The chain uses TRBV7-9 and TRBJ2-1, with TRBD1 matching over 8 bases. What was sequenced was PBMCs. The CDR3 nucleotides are TGTGCCAGCAGCTTAGATACCACACAGGGGGCCTACAATGAGCAGTTCTTC. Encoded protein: CASSLDTTQGAYNEQFF.